Sequencing of this TCR beta chain was carried out in a study of blood T cell repertoires in COVID-19. Study-level background: The cDNA or gDNA used as material had been derived from T cells, B-cell-depleted T cells, or PBMCs.

The V gene's germline CDR1 is SGHRS and CDR2 YFSETQ. This CDR3 contains 15 residues. V lost 0 bases and J lost 5; bases outside the gene matches: 5. Study processing details: From reference gene primer amplification, estimates of nucleated cell counts were derived. The table came from immunoSEQ multiplex PCR; TCRdb's copy has only in-frame clones and leaves some out. That table supplies the V and J calls and clone size; D and trimming were determined from the DNA. Of roughly 400,000 clones in the sample, over 75% were seen once. Membership in each cohort depended on participant-reported clinical history. Within 2 weeks before study entry, exposed participants met a COVID-19 case.

Sequencing input: PBMCs or T cells enriched from blood (not recorded which). The source of this sequence is a woman younger than 35 who had been exposed to COVID-19. The V call is TRBV5-1, the J call TRBJ2-1, with 7 bases that match TRBD2. The DNA of the CDR3 is TGCGCCAGCAGCTTGGAGGGAGGGCCAAACAATGAGCAGTTCTTC. Translated, it gives CASSLEGGPNNEQFF.